This TCR beta chain was obtained from a study of blood T cell repertoires in COVID-19. About the study: Samples came from the United States, Italy and Spain, spanning acute and convalescent COVID-19. PBMCs, B-cell-depleted T cells, or T cells provided the cDNA or gDNA that made up the material.

CDR3 size: 14 residues. Germline V CDR1 and CDR2: SGHAT, FQNNGV. V shed 2 bases and J shed 2 bases, with 8 bases lying between them. Under the authors' procedure: Reference gene primer amplification in the assay estimated nucleated cell counts. The data were produced by immunoSEQ multiplex PCR, yet TCRdb's version contains in-frame clones alone and is incomplete. V, J and clone size derive from that table, while D and trimming were established from the DNA sequence. The sample lists roughly 130,000 clones; more than 60% were seen once. Sample: peripheral blood. The rearrangement joins TRBV11-2 to TRBJ2-3; no firm D call. The sequence was collected from a man over 45 with acute or convalescent COVID-19. The DNA of the CDR3 is TGTGCCAGCAGCTTAAGGCGGTACACAGATACGCAGTATTTT. This sequence encodes CASSLRRYTDTQYF.